One sample yielded the 30 T cell receptor beta chains listed below, sequenced in a study of T cell changes during pregnancy in multiple sclerosis. Sequencing was performed with immunoSEQ multiplex PCR; in TCRdb, only in-frame clones are kept and a portion is missing. Altogether 40,000 to 60,000 clones are present, more than 85% being singletons, with the ten largest covering 5.5% to 7%. The sample in question was CD8+ T cells from peripheral blood mononuclear cells, obtained in the first trimester of pregnancy. These receptors all come from a female donor with multiple sclerosis, enrolled in a pregnancy study.

This chain uses TRBV13 with TRBJ2-7; 10 bases are a match to TRBD1. Per the germline V gene, CDR1 is PRHDT and CDR2 is FYEKMQ (reference sequence). The ends lost 2 bases at V and 3 bases at J; junction bases unmatched: 4. This CDR3 has 15 residues. The CDR3 DNA is TGTGCCAGCAGCTTATGGGGACAGGGGTTCTACGAGCAGTACTTC. Amino acids: CASSLWGQGFYEQYF.

In its sample, this clone was seen once. The chain joins TRBV28 to TRBJ1-1; 10 nucleotides align to TRBD1. This CDR3 is built from 13 residues. CDR1 is MDHEN, CDR2 SYDVKM, per germline. V gave up 6 bases and J gave up 12 bases; unmatched junction bases: 10. The CDR3 sequence: CASRSTGGWSTFF. CDR3 DNA: TGTGCCAGCAGGTCGACAGGGGGCTGGAGTACTTTCTTT.

The chain uses TRBV13 and TRBJ2-1; D is uncertain. Per germline, CDR1 PRHDT and CDR2 FYEKMQ (reference sequence). This CDR3 region has 12 residues. V was cut by 2 bases and J by 3 bases, with 2 bases left in between. CDR3 coding DNA: TGTGCCAGCAGCTTACTCTACAATGAGCAGTTCTTC. Amino acid sequence: CASSLLYNEQFF.

The chain combines TRBV19 with TRBJ2-1, with TRBD1 as a possible D gene (6 bases). Germline V gene sequence: CDR1 LNHDA, CDR2 SQIVND (reference sequence). The CDR3 sequence is 13 residues long. Trimming left V 2 bases short and J 6 bases short, with 8 bases between. The CDR3: CASSITGLNEQFF. CDR3 DNA: TGTGCCAGTAGTATAACAGGGCTCAATGAGCAGTTCTTC.

The chain is built from TRBV15 and TRBJ1-1, with D possibly being TRBD1 (6 bases). This CDR3 is 14 amino acids long. Germline lookup yields CDR1 LNHNV and CDR2 YYDKDF (reference sequence). V dropped 5 bases and J dropped 6 bases, with 16 bases sitting between them. The chain's CDR3 is CATSSSTGNAEAFF. CDR3 in DNA: TGTGCCACCAGCTCTTCGACAGGAAACGCTGAAGCTTTCTTT.

The chain joins TRBV27 to TRBJ2-7, with 14 bases that match TRBD2. The CDR3 runs 16 residues. Germline trimming cut 4 bases from V and 7 bases from J; bases unmatched to any gene: 9. Looked up from germline, CDR1 is MNHEY and CDR2 is SMNVEV (reference sequence). The CDR3 spells CASSSPRLAGGGEQYF. CDR3 in DNA: TGTGCCAGCAGTTCGCCACGACTAGCGGGGGGGGGTGAGCAGTACTTC.

CDR3 in DNA: TGTGCCAGCAGCTTAGCGATACAGGGGATGTGGGAGACCCAGTACTTC. This sequence encodes CASSLAIQGMWETQYF. The V call is TRBV7-9, the J call TRBJ2-5, with 7 bases fitting TRBD1. V lost 0 bases, J lost 5 bases, and 9 bases stayed unmatched. This CDR3 is built from 16 residues. The V gene's germline CDR1 is SEHNR and CDR2 FQNEAQ (reference sequence).

In its sample, this clone was seen once. This chain links TRBV7-6 with TRBJ2-3; D possibly corresponds to TRBD2 (6 bases). V lost 6 bases, J lost 1 base, and 14 bases lay in between. The germline CDR1 and CDR2 sequences are SGHVS and FNYEAQ. The CDR3 length is 15 residues. CDR3 sequence: CASSRAASGTDTQYF. CDR3 DNA sequence: TGTGCCAGCAGTCGTGCCGCTAGCGGCACAGATACGCAGTATTTT. The whole variable domain, remainder taken from reference TRBV7-6 and TRBJ2-3, is GAGVSQSPRYKVTKRGQDVALRCDPISGHVSLYWYRQALGQGPEFLTYFNYEAQQDKSGLPNDRFSAERPEGSISTLTIQRTEQRDSAMYRCASSRAASGTDTQYFGPGTRLTVL.

V usage is TRBV5-5 and J usage is TRBJ1-1; 7 bases are shared with TRBD1. The CDR3 is 16 residues long. Germline V lookup: CDR1 SGHKS, CDR2 YYEKEE (reference sequence). V lost 4 bases to trimming and J lost 0 bases; unmatched junction nucleotides: 9. The CDR3 sequence: CASSPYRDSMNTEAFF. DNA for the CDR3: TGTGCCAGCAGCCCCTACCGGGACAGTATGAACACTGAAGCTTTCTTT. Looking up the rest from reference TRBV5-5 and TRBJ1-1 gives the full variable domain: DAGVTQSPTHLIKTRGQQVTLRCSPISGHKSVSWYQQVLGQGPQFIFQYYEKEERGRGNFPDRFSARQFPNYSSELNVNALLLGDSALYLCASSPYRDSMNTEAFFGQGTRLTVV.

J is TRBJ2-7 and V is TRBV6-5; 10 bases align to TRBD2. This CDR3 is 15 amino acids long. V gave up 5 bases and J gave up 4 bases; unmatched junction bases: 8. Looked up from germline, CDR1 is MNHEY and CDR2 is SVGAGI. The CDR3: CASSQSTSGFYEQYF. The CDR3, as DNA: TGTGCCAGCAGTCAGTCGACTAGCGGGTTTTACGAGCAGTACTTC.

This sequence joins TRBV4-3 and TRBJ2-3; 9 bases line up with TRBD2. Germline loops: CDR1 LGHNA, CDR2 YSLEER. The V segment lost 1 base and the J segment 3 bases; nucleotides outside the gene matches: 5. The CDR3 loop spans 16 amino acids. CDR3 sequence reads: CASSQGLAGITDTQYF. The CDR3 DNA is TGCGCCAGCAGCCAAGGGCTAGCGGGGATTACAGATACGCAGTATTTT.

In its sample, this clone was seen a few times. J is TRBJ2-1 and V is TRBV28; D is possibly TRBD2 (5 bases). V lost 2 bases to trimming and J lost 10 bases, with 21 bases between them. Germline CDR1 and CDR2: MDHEN and SYDVKM. The CDR3 is 16 amino acids. The CDR3 bases are TGTGCCAGCAGTTTAACCCCGAGCAGGCCCCGAGGGGAGCAGTTCTTC. Translating it yields CASSLTPSRPRGEQFF.

This chain uses TRBV6-1 with TRBJ1-5; possibly TRBD1 for D (5 bases). Germline assignment: CDR1 MNHNS and CDR2 SASEGT. The CDR3 covers 14 residues. V gave up 0 bases and J gave up 7 bases, with 10 bases separating them. The CDR3 protein is CASSEARGRQPQHF. The CDR3 DNA is TGTGCCAGCAGTGAAGCTAGGGGCCGGCAGCCCCAGCATTTT.

This clone was recorded a few times. The chain uses TRBV4-2 and TRBJ2-1, with 8 bases lining up with TRBD2. The CDR3 loop spans 15 amino acids. J was trimmed by 10 bases and V by 0 bases; bases with no gene match: 8. Per germline, CDR1 LGHNA and CDR2 YNFKEQ. The DNA of the CDR3 is TGTGCCAGCAGCCAAGAAGAACTAGCGGTTGACGAGCAGTTCTTC. This translates into CASSQEELAVDEQFF.

This clone was seen once. The rearrangement joins TRBV7-6 to TRBJ2-7, with D maybe TRBD2 (5 bases). The CDR3 sequence is 15 residues long. CDR1 is SGHVS, CDR2 FNYEAQ, per germline. Trimming stripped 5 bases from V and 0 bases from J, with 14 bases between. The CDR3 DNA sequence: TGTGCCAGCAGCCCGGGCTGGAGGAGCTCCTACGAGCAGTACTTC. The encoded protein is CASSPGWRSSYEQYF.

This chain joins TRBV5-5 and TRBJ2-7, with 12 bases fitting TRBD2. With V trimmed by 4 bases and J by 0 bases, 14 bases remained unmatched. Germline lookup yields CDR1 SGHKS and CDR2 YYEKEE (reference sequence). CDR3 length equals 19 residues. As DNA, the CDR3 is TGTGCCAGCAGCCGGACAACCGTGTGGACTAGCGGGAACTCCTACGAGCAGTACTTC. Residues: CASSRTTVWTSGNSYEQYF.

CDR3 residues: CASSLRGAGYEQYF. CDR3 nucleotides: TGTGCCAGCAGTTTACGGGGGGCAGGCTACGAGCAGTACTTC. The chain carries TRBV27 and TRBJ2-7, with D possibly being TRBD2 (7 bases). From germline, CDR1 is MNHEY and CDR2 SMNVEV (reference sequence). Between the trimmed V and J ends, which lost 2 bases and 3 bases, there was a span of 11 bases. The CDR3 has 14 residues.

This rearrangement joins TRBV23-1 to TRBJ1-1; maybe TRBD1 (5 bases). TRBV23-1 is treated as an ORF (open reading frame) with a function not yet certain. V lost 1 base to trimming and J lost 4 bases, with 13 bases between them. This CDR3 is built from 15 residues. CDR3 nucleotide sequence: TGCGCCAGCAGTCAATTATTCAGGGTGAGCACTGAAGCTTTCTTT. Residues: CASSQLFRVSTEAFF.

This chain joins TRBV27 and TRBJ2-7, with 10 bases matching TRBD2. The CDR3 contains 17 residues. From germline, CDR1 is MNHEY and CDR2 SMNVEV (reference sequence). V trimming: 4 bases; J trimming: 0 bases; junction bases outside the gene matches: 9. This CDR3 reads CASSSTTSGTYSYEQYF. In DNA, the CDR3 is TGTGCCAGCAGTTCGACTACTAGCGGGACCTACTCCTACGAGCAGTACTTC.

This clone appeared a single time. This chain joins TRBV19 and TRBJ2-2; D is undetermined. This CDR3 comprises 11 residues. The germline V gene encodes CDR1 LNHDA and CDR2 SQIVND (reference sequence). Between the trimmed V and J ends, which lost 7 bases and 2 bases, there was a span of 2 bases. In nucleotides, the CDR3 is TGTGCCAGTACTAACACCGGGGAGCTGTTTTTT. This translates into CASTNTGELFF.

The CDR3 reads CASSVEPSGSEQYF. CDR3 DNA: TGTGCCAGCAGCGTTGAACCCTCCGGGTCCGAGCAGTACTTC. V gene TRBV9 combines with J gene TRBJ2-7; D is undetermined. The CDR3 runs 14 residues. From germline, CDR1 is SGDLS and CDR2 YYNGEE. The ends were cut back, 2 bases at V and 6 bases at J, with 15 bases in the middle.

The chain links TRBV9 to TRBJ2-1, with TRBD2 as a possible D gene (5 bases). Trimming left V 0 bases short and J 2 bases short, with 12 bases between. The CDR3 is 16 residues long. Looked up from germline, CDR1 is SGDLS and CDR2 is YYNGEE. As DNA, the CDR3 is TGTGCCAGCAGCGTAGCCGGGAAATTGACCTACAATGAGCAGTTCTTC. Amino acids: CASSVAGKLTYNEQFF.

This sequence joins TRBV27 and TRBJ1-1; 7 bases line up with TRBD1. Germline assignment: CDR1 MNHEY and CDR2 SMNVEV (reference sequence). The CDR3 sequence is 15 residues long. V was clipped by 0 bases and J by 1 base; unmatched bases: 2. The CDR3 region has the DNA TGTGCCAGCAGTTTATCTCAGGGGGGGAACACTGAAGCTTTCTTT. Its translation is CASSLSQGGNTEAFF.

This clone was seen once. The V call is TRBV27, the J call TRBJ2-1; 9 bases align to TRBD1. The CDR3 spans 17 residues. Germline values: CDR1 MNHEY, CDR2 SMNVEV (reference sequence). Trimming cost V 3 bases and J 5 bases; bases outside gene matches: 11. The CDR3 nucleotides read TGTGCCAGCAGTTTCGTTCGGACAGGGGAAATCCACAATGAGCAGTTCTTC. It encodes CASSFVRTGEIHNEQFF.

V is TRBV7-9 and J is TRBJ2-7; 10 bases match TRBD2. The length of the CDR3 is 15 residues. In germline, CDR1 is SEHNR, CDR2 FQNEAQ (reference sequence). V shed 0 bases and J 7 bases; nucleotides not matched to a gene: 6. As DNA, the CDR3 is TGTGCCAGCAGCTTAGCTAGCGGGAGGACTGTGGAGCAGTACTTC. Its protein is CASSLASGRTVEQYF.

The rearrangement links TRBV23-1 to TRBJ2-5; 7 positions match TRBD2. TRBV23-1 is given ORF status, its function remaining uncertain. J gave up 5 bases and V 5 bases, and 14 bases lay outside the gene matches. This CDR3 has 16 amino acids. Written as DNA, the CDR3 is TGCGCCAGCAGTGATGGGGGGGTTTATCACACCGAGACCCAGTACTTC. Its translation: CASSDGGVYHTETQYF.

CDR3 protein: CASRPSSSSEQYF. The DNA of the CDR3 is TGTGCCTCACGGCCTAGCAGTTCCAGCGAGCAGTACTTC. The chain combines TRBV6-6 with TRBJ2-7, with a possible D match to TRBD2 (5 bases). CDR1 and CDR2 from the germline V gene are MNHNY and SVGAGI (reference sequence). Trimming stripped 11 bases from V and 6 bases from J, with 20 bases between. The CDR3 has 13 amino acids.

This clone came up many times. CDR3 DNA sequence: TGTGCCAGCAGCTTTTTTGGGCCTACGGGACAGGGGGTGAACACTGAAGCTTTCTTT. Its translation is CASSFFGPTGQGVNTEAFF. The genes are TRBV5-5 and TRBJ1-1; 11 nucleotides agree with TRBD1. The CDR3 runs 19 residues. In germline, CDR1 is SGHKS, CDR2 YYEKEE (reference sequence). Trimming at V came to 2 bases and at J to 0 bases, leaving 12 bases not matched to a gene. Filled out from reference TRBV5-5 and TRBJ1-1, the complete variable domain reads DAGVTQSPTHLIKTRGQQVTLRCSPISGHKSVSWYQQVLGQGPQFIFQYYEKEERGRGNFPDRFSARQFPNYSSELNVNALLLGDSALYLCASSFFGPTGQGVNTEAFFGQGTRLTVV.

This sequence joins TRBV27 and TRBJ2-7; perhaps TRBD2 as D (7 bases). This CDR3 is 14 amino acids long. The germline CDR1 and CDR2 sequences are MNHEY and SMNVEV (reference sequence). The ends were cut back, 4 bases at V and 6 bases at J, with 16 bases in the middle. The CDR3 sequence: CASSWGGGPAEQYF. As DNA, the CDR3 is TGTGCCAGCAGTTGGGGAGGGGGGCCCGCCGAGCAGTACTTC.

The chain carries TRBV13 and TRBJ2-5, with 13 nucleotides matching TRBD2. CDR3 length equals 15 residues. Germline CDR1 reads PRHDT; CDR2 reads FYEKMQ (reference sequence). V lost 4 bases and J lost 5; bases outside the gene matches: 4. CDR3 bases: TGTGCCAGCAGCTCGGGACTAGCGGGATGGGAGACCCAGTACTTC. Its protein product is CASSSGLAGWETQYF. The full variable domain, its missing parts supplied by reference TRBV13 and TRBJ2-5, is AAGVIQSPRHLIKEKRETATLKCYPIPRHDTVYWYQQGPGQDPQFLISFYEKMQSDKGSIPDRFSAQQFSDYHSELNMSSLELGDSALYFCASSSGLAGWETQYFGPGTRLLVL.